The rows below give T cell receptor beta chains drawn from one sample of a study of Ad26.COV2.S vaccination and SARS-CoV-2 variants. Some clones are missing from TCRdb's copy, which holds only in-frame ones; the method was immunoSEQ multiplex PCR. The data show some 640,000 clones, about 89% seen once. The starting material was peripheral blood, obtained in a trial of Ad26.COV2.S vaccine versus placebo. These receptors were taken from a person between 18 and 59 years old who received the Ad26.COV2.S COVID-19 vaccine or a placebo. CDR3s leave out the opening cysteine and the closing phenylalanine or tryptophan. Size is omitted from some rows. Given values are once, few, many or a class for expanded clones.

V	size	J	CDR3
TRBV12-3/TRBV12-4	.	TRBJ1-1	ASSRSDSPL
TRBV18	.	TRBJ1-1	ASSPRGTSENTEAF
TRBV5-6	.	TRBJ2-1	ASSLDLSIDEQF
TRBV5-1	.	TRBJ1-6	ASSLAGRSPLH
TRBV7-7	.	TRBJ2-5	ASSPGQVVETQY
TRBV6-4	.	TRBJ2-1	ASSEGVGAAGSYNEQF
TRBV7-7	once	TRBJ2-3	ASSPGLAGGADTQY
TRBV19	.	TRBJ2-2	ASSHRGVGELF
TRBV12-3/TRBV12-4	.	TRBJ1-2	ASSPDGLYGYT
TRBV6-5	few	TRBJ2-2	ASRTRGSGTGELF
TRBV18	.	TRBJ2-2	ASSPYRDSSFSNTGELF
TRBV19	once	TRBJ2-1	ASKLERGGRGSNEQF
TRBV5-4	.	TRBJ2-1	ASSLLLINEQF
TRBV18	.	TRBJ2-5	ASSPQEGNQETQY
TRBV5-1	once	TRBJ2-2	ASKGQGASGELF
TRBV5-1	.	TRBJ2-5	ASSERLAGVSETQY
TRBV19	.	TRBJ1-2	ASSYSWTDPGGYT
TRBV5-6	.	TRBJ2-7	ASSFRPSSQYEQY
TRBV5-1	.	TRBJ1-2	ASSLDHGYYGYT
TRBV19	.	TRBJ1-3	ASTPVGNTIY
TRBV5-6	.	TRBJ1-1	ASSAGHLNTEAF
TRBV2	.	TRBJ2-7	ASRTSGYEQY